This TCR beta chain was sequenced in a study of blood T cell dynamics during melanoma immunotherapy. Repertoires were generated with immunoSEQ multiplex PCR, while TCRdb's copy carries only in-frame clones and drops some. Among over 6,000 clones listed, roughly 88% were seen once. This clone was observed a few times. Time point of the sample: week 3, after first cycle of checkpoint inhibitor. This CDR3 region has 13 residues. V lost 3 bases and J lost 6; bases outside the gene matches: 1. Germline V gene lookup returns CDR1 MGHRA and CDR2 YSYEKL. The chain recombines TRBV4-1 with TRBJ1-5, with 8 bases matching TRBD1. The clonotype comes from a human donor with melanoma. The sample consisted of blood, taken from a patient treated with checkpoint blockade. CDR3 sequence reads: CASSHDRGQPQHF. The CDR3 nucleotides are TGCGCCAGCAGCCACGACAGGGGTCAGCCCCAGCATTTT.